This TCR beta chain came from a study of cytomegalovirus exposure and HLA in healthy donors. Study as a whole: Drawn from HLA-typed donors, around 85 million unique TCRs were held in an early data release.

It was with 60 Vbeta and 13 Jbeta primers that the PCR ran. The method was immunoSEQ multiplex PCR; TCRdb's version includes in-frame clones alone and lacks a portion of them. Among about 94,000 clones listed, approximately 80% were seen once. All the people who gave samples were healthy bone marrow donors. This CDR3 contains 16 residues. From germline, CDR1 is GTSNPN and CDR2 SVGIG (reference sequence). V lost 3 bases, J lost 7 bases, and 19 bases lay in between. J is TRBJ1-6 and V is TRBV30; maybe TRBD1 (5 bases). This clonotype was sampled from a human donor in good health. Material for sequencing was PBMCs. The chain's CDR3 is CAWRSLLDKGNSPLHF. CDR3 DNA: TGTGCCTGGAGGTCTCTTTTGGACAAGGGGAATTCACCCCTCCACTTT.